A selection of T cell receptor beta chains follows, all from one sample in a study of cytomegalovirus exposure and HLA in healthy donors. TCRdb keeps only in-frame clones here, not all; method: immunoSEQ multiplex PCR. The profile shows about 100,000 clones, roughly four fifths of them singletons. Sequencing was done on a sample of PBMCs. The receptors shown here come from a male donor in good health and CMV-seropositive. Each CDR3 is given with its conserved first and last residue. The order of the fields is clone size, D gene, V gene, J gene, CDR3 DNA, CDR3 protein. D genes are given only for firm matches. For some rows the clone size is stated as once, few or many, or as a class when expanded; others skip it.

clone size: NA; D gene: TRBD1; V gene: TRBV6-1; J gene: TRBJ2-5; CDR3 DNA: TGTGCCAGCAGTCCGACAGGGGTAGAGACCCAGTACTTC; CDR3 protein: CASSPTGVETQYF
clone size: NA; D gene: TRBD2; V gene: TRBV18; J gene: TRBJ2-1; CDR3 DNA: TGTGCCAGCTCACCACCGACTAGCGGTAACAATGAGCAGTTCTTC; CDR3 protein: CASSPPTSGNNEQFF
clone size: NA; D gene: TRBD1; V gene: TRBV28; J gene: TRBJ2-7; CDR3 DNA: TGTGCCAGCACCTTGAGGACAGGGGGCCGGGTGCTACCATCCTACGAGCAGTACTTC; CDR3 protein: CASTLRTGGRVLPSYEQYF
clone size: NA; D gene: TRBD2; V gene: TRBV10-3; J gene: TRBJ2-1; CDR3 DNA: TGTGCCATCAGTTCCGGGACTAGCGGGAGAATGTTCTACAATGAGCAGTTCTTC; CDR3 protein: CAISSGTSGRMFYNEQFF
clone size: few; D gene: NA; V gene: TRBV4-2; J gene: TRBJ1-1; CDR3 DNA: TGTGCCAGCAGCCCAACAGGGCGTACTGAAGCTTTCTTT; CDR3 protein: CASSPTGRTEAFF
clone size: NA; D gene: NA; V gene: TRBV7-2; J gene: TRBJ2-2; CDR3 DNA: TGTGCCAGCAGCTCGCAGGGTACCGGGGAGCTGTTTTTT; CDR3 protein: CASSSQGTGELFF
clone size: NA; D gene: NA; V gene: TRBV11-3; J gene: TRBJ2-2; CDR3 DNA: TGTGCCAGCAGCTTGGGCAGGGTGAACACCGGGGAGCTGTTTTTT; CDR3 protein: CASSLGRVNTGELFF
clone size: few; D gene: NA; V gene: TRBV11-2; J gene: TRBJ1-2; CDR3 DNA: TGTGCCAGCAGCTTGGGGAGGGGGTTACACTATGGCTACACCTTC; CDR3 protein: CASSLGRGLHYGYTF
clone size: NA; D gene: NA; V gene: TRBV25-1; J gene: TRBJ2-3; CDR3 DNA: TGTGCCAGCAGTGAAGGCCGAAACACAGATACGCAGTATTTT; CDR3 protein: CASSEGRNTDTQYF
clone size: NA; D gene: NA; V gene: TRBV11-2; J gene: TRBJ2-4; CDR3 DNA: TGTGCCAGCAGCTCTGAGGGACATTCAGGGATAAACATTCAGTACTTC; CDR3 protein: CASSSEGHSGINIQYF